This entry describes one T cell receptor (beta chain). What it recognizes is unknown. The data derive from a study of PD-L1 blockade in urothelial cancer. Study context: Atezolizumab therapy began for patients in about 2014, dosed at 1,200 mg intravenously every 3 weeks. Peripheral blood specimens exhibited a median yield of roughly 140,000 T cells. Whole-study results and caveats: Patients with below-median pretreatment blood clonality survived longer.

In germline, CDR1 is SGHRS, CDR2 YFSETQ. The junction had 6 bases not matched to a gene; V was cut back by 5 bases and J by 6 bases. This CDR3 is 14 amino acids long. Sequencing was performed with immunoSEQ multiplex PCR; in TCRdb, only in-frame clones are kept and a portion is missing. The sample has around 40,000 clones, just over 90% seen once; the top ten hold around 10%. Time point indicated: pretreatment peripheral blood. Sample: PBMCs, taken around atezolizumab (anti-PD-L1) treatment. The V gene is TRBV5-1, the J gene TRBJ2-3; 10 positions agree with TRBD2. The clonotype originates from a woman aged 55-70 years with urothelial cancer. The CDR3 protein is CASRVGTSADTQYF. CDR3 bases: TGCGCCAGCAGGGTTGGGACTAGCGCCGATACGCAGTATTTT.